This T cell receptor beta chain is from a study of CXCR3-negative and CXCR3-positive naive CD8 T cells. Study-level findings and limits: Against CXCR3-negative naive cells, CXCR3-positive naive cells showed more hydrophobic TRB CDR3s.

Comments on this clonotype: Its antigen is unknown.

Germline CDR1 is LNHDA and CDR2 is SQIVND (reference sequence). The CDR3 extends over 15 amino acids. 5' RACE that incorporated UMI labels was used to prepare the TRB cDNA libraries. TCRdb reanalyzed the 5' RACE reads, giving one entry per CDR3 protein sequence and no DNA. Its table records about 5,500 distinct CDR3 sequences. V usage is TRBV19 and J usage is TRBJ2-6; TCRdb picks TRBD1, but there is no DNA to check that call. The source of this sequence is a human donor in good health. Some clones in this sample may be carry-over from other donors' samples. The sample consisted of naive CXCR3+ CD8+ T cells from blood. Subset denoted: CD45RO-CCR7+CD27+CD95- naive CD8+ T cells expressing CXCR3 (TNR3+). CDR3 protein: CATWDRLSGANVLTF.